The rows below give T cell receptor beta chains drawn from one sample of a study of regulatory T cells in long-lasting Graves disease. TCRdb reprocessed the multiplex PCR reads with MiXCR, giving one entry per CDR3 protein. This sample has almost 450,000 distinct CDR3 sequences; about a sixth occur once, and the top ten carry around a tenth. The sample was also linked to a second study, of T cells in Graves' hyperthyroidism and ophthalmopathy.

The source material was peripheral blood mononuclear cells (PBMCs), sampled at new diagnosis, from a patient treated with antithyroid drugs. These receptors all come from a woman between 25 and 40 years old with Graves disease. CDR3s include the opening cysteine and the closing phenylalanine or tryptophan. The order of the fields is clone size, D gene, V gene, J gene, CDR3 DNA, CDR3 protein. A D gene is named only where the DNA matches it firmly. Clone size is not always given. Where it is, it says once, few, many or a class for expanded clones.

>NA|NA|TRBV27|TRBJ1-6
TGTGCCAGCAGTTTTGACCGAAAATATAATTCACCCCTCCACTTT
CASSFDRKYNSPLHF
>NA|NA|TRBV7-2|TRBJ1-1
TGTGCCAGCAGCCTAACGCGGACAATAAACACTGAAGCTTTCTTT
CASSLTRTINTEAFF
>many|NA|TRBV6-1|TRBJ2-5
TGTGCCAGCAGGCGGGCCTCCCGGGGAGAGACCCAGTACTTC
CASRRASRGETQYF
>NA|NA|TRBV5-1|TRBJ1-6
TGCGCCAGCAGCTTGACAGGGTCTAATTCACCCCTCCACTTT
CASSLTGSNSPLHF
>NA|NA|TRBV20-1|TRBJ2-7
TGCAGTGCTCAAAAAGTAGCCGCCTACGAGCAGTACTTC
CSAQKVAAYEQYF
>many|TRBD1|TRBV20-1|TRBJ2-1
TGCAGTGCTCCCGGGACAGGGTTGGGGGGGAATGAGCAGTTCTTC
CSAPGTGLGGNEQFF
>few|TRBD2|TRBV14|TRBJ2-3
TGTGCCAGCAGCCGCCCGGGACTAGCGGGAGCCACGCAGTATTTT
CASSRPGLAGATQYF
>NA|TRBD2|TRBV11-2|TRBJ2-1
TGTGCCAGCAGCTCGACTAGCGGGAGGGGCCTATCCTACAATGAGCAGTTCTTC
CASSSTSGRGLSYNEQFF
>few|TRBD1|TRBV24-1|TRBJ2-1
TGTGCCACCAGTGGGTATGGGACAGGGTCGGGTGAGCAGTTCTTC
CATSGYGTGSGEQFF
>once|NA|TRBV28|TRBJ1-3
TGTGCCAGCAAAAAGCGGACCTCTGGAAACACCATATATTTT
CASKKRTSGNTIYF
>many|TRBD2|TRBV6-2/TRBV6-3|TRBJ2-7
TGTGCCAGCAGTTCCCGCGGGAGCGGTTACGAGCAGTACTTC
CASSSRGSGYEQYF
>many|TRBD2|TRBV18|TRBJ2-7
TGTGCCAGCTCACCCCTTCCTAGCGGGAGGAGGTACGAGCAGTACTTC
CASSPLPSGRRYEQYF
>many|NA|TRBV3-1|TRBJ2-7
TGTGCCAGCAGCCAAGCTGGGTACGAGCAGTACTTC
CASSQAGYEQYF
>many|NA|TRBV11-2|TRBJ1-2
TGTGCCAGCAGCTGGGCCCACATCGGGGATGGCTACACCTTC
CASSWAHIGDGYTF
>NA|NA|TRBV20-1|TRBJ2-1
TGCAGTGCTAGATTTAGGGTCGACTCCTACAATGAGCAGTTCTTC
CSARFRVDSYNEQFF
>NA|TRBD1|TRBV20-1|TRBJ2-7
TGCAGTGCTAAGAACAGGGGCCACCCCTCCTACGAGCAGTACTTC
CSAKNRGHPSYEQYF
>many|NA|TRBV28|TRBJ1-3
TGTGCCAGCAGTCACGGGACTGCGGATGGAAACACCATATATTTT
CASSHGTADGNTIYF
>many|NA|TRBV6-2/TRBV6-3|TRBJ1-2
TGTGCCAGCAGCCCTAACTCCCGAACGGGTGGCTACACCTTC
CASSPNSRTGGYTF
>many|TRBD1|TRBV20-1|TRBJ1-2
TGCAGTGCTCAAGACAGGGCAAGTTCGGTTAACTATGGCTACACCTTC
CSAQDRASSVNYGYTF
>many|TRBD1|TRBV6-2/TRBV6-3|TRBJ2-7
TGTGCCAGCAGAACCGGGACAGGATCCTACGAGCAGTACTTC
CASRTGTGSYEQYF
>few|NA|TRBV7-2|TRBJ1-5
TGTGCCAGCAGCTTAGTCCCAAATAGCAATCAGCCCCAGCATTTT
CASSLVPNSNQPQHF
>NA|NA|TRBV15|TRBJ2-6
TGTGCCACCAGCAGAGATTTGTGGGCGATCTCTGGGGCCAACGTCCTGACTTTC
CATSRDLWAISGANVLTF
>NA|NA|TRBV30|TRBJ2-3
TGTGCCTGGAGCGATAGCGCGAGCACAGATACGCAGTATTTT
CAWSDSASTDTQYF
>many|NA|TRBV6-9|TRBJ2-3
TGTGCCAGCAGTTCTTCCAGCACAGATACGCAGTATTTT
CASSSSSTDTQYF
>few|NA|TRBV19|TRBJ2-1
TGTGCCAGTAGTATGGTGGGCTCCTACAATGAGCAGTTCTTC
CASSMVGSYNEQFF
>many|TRBD2|TRBV20-1|TRBJ2-7
TGCAGTGCGATCGACAGCGGGACCAGCTCCTACGAGCAGTACTTC
CSAIDSGTSSYEQYF
>many|TRBD1|TRBV2|TRBJ2-7
TGTGCCAGCAGTAGGACAGGGTCTCTGGACGGGCAGTACTTC
CASSRTGSLDGQYF
>many|TRBD2|TRBV3-1|TRBJ2-5
TGTGCCAGCAGCCGAAGGACTAGCGAGCAAGAGACCCAGTACTTC
CASSRRTSEQETQYF